The T cell receptor (beta chain) under discussion was sequenced for a study of T cell changes during pregnancy in multiple sclerosis. The assay was immunoSEQ multiplex PCR, and TCRdb's table has in-frame clones only and misses some. The repertoire holds about 79,000 clones, with roughly 93% as singletons. This sample comprised peripheral blood, obtained in the second trimester of pregnancy. The TCR comes from a female donor in good health, enrolled as a control in a pregnancy study.

This CDR3 is CASSQGLGQVPRQPQHF. The CDR3 bases are TGCGCCAGCAGTCAAGGGTTAGGACAGGTTCCCCGACAGCCCCAGCATTTT. The rearrangement uses TRBV23-1 and TRBJ1-5, with 7 nucleotides matching TRBD1. TRBV23-1 belongs to the ORF category, with a function that is uncertain. Trimming cost V 2 bases and J 7 bases; bases outside gene matches: 14. This CDR3 is 17 amino acids long.